This T cell receptor beta chain was identified during a study of human T cells and chemical hapten exposure. For the study at large: There were per-sample TCR yield variations, arising mainly from small pooled library volume differences.

This clonotype was detected only a few times. Its antigen is currently unknown. Points from the study as a whole: With DPC sensitization, TCRs exceeding 1 in 1000 frequency showed no change.

The library gave individual cDNA molecules unique molecular identifiers. Per the study methods: Counting gave a median of about 89,000 TCRs per sample, with values ranging from roughly 23,224 to 700,000. TCRdb processed the 5' RACE reads anew with MiXCR; each CDR3 protein has one entry. TCRdb assigned the V and J calls; the authors' analysis was not used. The sample carries 110,000 or so distinct CDR3 sequences, 15% to 20% recorded once. Germline lookup yields CDR1 SGHRS and CDR2 YFSETQ. The CDR3 extends over 15 amino acids. The V end was cut by 2 bases, the J end by 5 bases, with 11 bases between. RNA extraction used unfractionated whole blood as the source of total RNA.

This receptor was taken from a human donor in good health. This chain links TRBV5-1 with TRBJ1-6, with no clear D. CDR3 in DNA: TGCGCCAGCAGCTTCTATGGACCAAATAATTCACCCCTCCACTTT. Translated: CASSFYGPNNSPLHF.